Listed here are 28 T cell receptor beta chains from one sample, sequenced in a study of T cells in localized non-small cell lung cancer. Method: immunoSEQ multiplex PCR; TCRdb's copy keeps in-frame clones and lacks some. The sample includes some 3,200 clones, about 29% seen only once; the top ten take 8% to 10%. The material sequenced was lung tumor tissue, taken before any cancer treatment. All receptors come from a man aged 35 to 69 with stage I lung adenocarcinoma.

The CDR3 region has the DNA TGTGCTAGTGGTTTGGTAGGCAGGGCCAATCAGCCCCAGCATTTT. Protein: CASGLVGRANQPQHF. V gene TRBV12-5 combines with J gene TRBJ1-5, with D maybe TRBD1 (5 bases). Trimming removed 0 bases from V and 3 bases from J, with 9 bases in between. The CDR3 totals 15 residues. Germline lookup yields CDR1 LGHNT and CDR2 FRNRAP.

This clone was seen more than once but under ten times. The genes are TRBV15 and TRBJ1-1; D is uncertain. This CDR3 contains 16 residues. Between the trimmed V and J ends, which lost 3 bases and 2 bases, there was a span of 16 bases. Per germline, CDR1 LNHNV and CDR2 YYDKDF (reference sequence). Here the CDR3 reads CATSRGAEGINTEAFF. DNA for the CDR3: TGTGCCACCAGCAGGGGTGCGGAAGGCATTAACACTGAAGCTTTCTTT.

This clone was detected only a few times. The chain combines TRBV11-3 with TRBJ1-2; no clear D gene. Trimming removed 5 bases from V and 4 bases from J, with 14 bases in between. The CDR3 has 14 amino acids. Per germline, CDR1 SGHNT and CDR2 YENEEA. DNA for the CDR3: TGTGCCAGCAGCAGAGTTGAGGTGGGCTATGGCTACACCTTC. This encodes CASSRVEVGYGYTF.

The chain has TRBV5-1 and TRBJ1-2; 7 bases align to TRBD1. J gave up 0 bases and V 3 bases, and 5 bases lay outside the gene matches. This CDR3 is 15 amino acids long. The germline CDR1 and CDR2 sequences are SGHRS and YFSETQ. CDR3 nucleotide sequence: TGCGCCAGCAGCTACCGGGACAGAGCTAACTATGGCTACACCTTC. Translating it yields CASSYRDRANYGYTF.

The chain joins TRBV30 to TRBJ1-6; D unresolved. CDR1 and CDR2 (germline): GTSNPN, SVGIG (reference sequence). The ends were cut back, 0 bases at V and 0 bases at J, with 6 bases in the middle. This CDR3 has 15 amino acids. CDR3 loop: CAWSVASSYNSPLHF. CDR3 DNA sequence: TGTGCCTGGAGTGTCGCCAGCTCCTATAATTCACCCCTCCACTTT.

The sample holds a few counts of this clone. The J gene is TRBJ2-7, the V gene TRBV18; D gene unclear. V gave up 5 bases and J gave up 3 bases, with 17 bases separating them. The CDR3 sequence is 15 residues long. Germline V gives CDR1 KGHSH, CDR2 LQKENI. CDR3 amino acids: CASSSIPDGYYEQYF. The CDR3 DNA follows: TGTGCCAGCTCATCTATACCGGACGGCTACTACGAGCAGTACTTC.

This clone has only a few counts. The chain joins TRBV28 to TRBJ1-1; D unresolved. Germline loops: CDR1 MDHEN, CDR2 SYDVKM. V lost 2 bases to trimming and J lost 0 bases, with 7 bases between them. This CDR3 region has 14 residues. CDR3 loop: CASSLQIMNTEAFF. DNA of the CDR3: TGTGCCAGCAGTTTACAGATCATGAACACTGAAGCTTTCTTT.

V gene TRBV19 combines with J gene TRBJ2-1, with 10 bases aligning to TRBD2. The CDR3 covers 14 residues. CDR1 is LNHDA and CDR2 is SQIVND in the germline V gene (reference sequence). V trimming: 3 bases; J trimming: 10 bases; junction bases outside the gene matches: 6. The CDR3 is CASSIILAGREQFF. As DNA, the CDR3 is TGTGCCAGTAGTATTATACTAGCGGGAAGGGAGCAGTTCTTC.

This clone has only a few counts. The chain is built from TRBV9 and TRBJ1-2, with D maybe TRBD1 (6 bases). CDR1 and CDR2 from the germline V gene are SGDLS and YYNGEE. The CDR3 has 14 amino acids. V dropped 3 bases and J dropped 6 bases, with 15 bases sitting between them. The CDR3 is CASSDRAGDHGYTF. For the CDR3, the DNA is TGTGCCAGCAGCGACAGGGCCGGGGACCATGGCTACACCTTC.

The chain recombines TRBV10-2 with TRBJ2-7; D may be TRBD1 (6 bases). This CDR3 contains 13 residues. The ends were cut back, 0 bases at V and 3 bases at J, with 6 bases in the middle. Germline values: CDR1 WSHSY, CDR2 SAAADI. DNA of the CDR3: TGCGCCAGCAGTGAGTCAGGGGGCTACGAGCAGTACTTC. Encoded protein: CASSESGGYEQYF.

The chain has TRBV19 and TRBJ2-4; D might be TRBD2 (6 bases). V lost 4 bases, J lost 3 bases, and 7 bases lay in between. Germline values: CDR1 LNHDA, CDR2 SQIVND (reference sequence). This CDR3 contains 13 residues. CDR3 loop: CASSSGVKNIQYF. CDR3 DNA sequence: TGTGCCAGTAGTAGCGGGGTCAAAAACATTCAGTACTTC.

This clone was found once. This sequence joins TRBV10-2 and TRBJ2-1, with unresolved D. V lost 3 bases and J lost 5, with 14 bases in between. CDR1 and CDR2 from the germline V gene are WSHSY and SAAADI. The CDR3 is made up of 15 amino acids. The CDR3 is CASSDSRGTNNEQFF. CDR3 DNA sequence: TGCGCCAGCAGTGATTCTAGAGGCACTAACAATGAGCAGTTCTTC.

A few counts support this clone. CDR3 DNA sequence: TGTGCCAGCAGTTACCGGACCGGAGGGGCCAACGTCCTGACTTTC. Its protein is CASSYRTGGANVLTF. J is TRBJ2-6 and V is TRBV6-8; no clear D. Germline lookup yields CDR1 MNHGY and CDR2 SAAAGT. The CDR3 sequence is 15 residues long. Trimming removed 2 bases from V and 4 bases from J, with 9 bases in between.

The chain employs TRBV19 and TRBJ1-1; D is possibly TRBD1 (5 bases). V lost 3 bases to trimming and J lost 2 bases, with 10 bases between them. Germline loops: CDR1 LNHDA, CDR2 SQIVND (reference sequence). The CDR3 length is 14 residues. Here the CDR3 reads CASSMIQANTEAFF. The CDR3 DNA is TGTGCCAGTAGTATGATACAGGCAAACACTGAAGCTTTCTTT.

The rearrangement links TRBV5-1 to TRBJ2-2; no definite D call. The V end lost 1 base, the J end lost 3 bases, and 7 bases lay between the germline ends. Germline CDR1 and CDR2: SGHRS and YFSETQ. The CDR3 is 14 residues long. Here the CDR3 reads CASSLILYTGELFF. The CDR3 DNA reads TGCGCCAGCAGCTTGATTCTCTACACCGGGGAGCTGTTTTTT.

The V and J genes are TRBV5-1 and TRBJ2-1; 7 bases are shared with TRBD2. Germline V lookup: CDR1 SGHRS, CDR2 YFSETQ. The trim removed 0 bases at V and 2 bases at J, leaving 2 bases unmatched. This CDR3 is built from 15 residues. CDR3 nucleotides: TGCGCCAGCAGCTTGGAGGCGGGGGCCTACAATGAGCAGTTCTTC. Protein: CASSLEAGAYNEQFF.

This clone was seen more than once but under ten times. This chain connects TRBV6-7 to TRBJ2-7; no clear D. TRBV6-7 is recorded as an ORF, its role being uncertain. There are 13 residues in the CDR3. V dropped 5 bases and J dropped 6 bases, with 14 bases sitting between them. CDR3 sequence reads: CASSEGPWAEQYF. The CDR3 nucleotides read TGTGCCAGCAGTGAAGGGCCGTGGGCCGAGCAGTACTTC.

This chain uses TRBV6-8 with TRBJ1-5; 8 positions match TRBD1. Germline V gene lookup returns CDR1 MNHGY and CDR2 SAAAGT. This CDR3 contains 13 residues. With V trimmed by 8 bases and J by 2 bases, 2 bases remained unmatched. CDR3 protein: CASATGGNQPQHF. The CDR3 DNA is TGTGCCAGCGCGACAGGGGGCAATCAGCCCCAGCATTTT.

This chain uses TRBV7-2 with TRBJ1-1, with unresolved D. Germline CDR1 is SGHTA and CDR2 is FQGNSA. This CDR3 contains 13 residues. V lost 5 bases to trimming and J lost 0 bases, with 7 bases between them. The CDR3 bases are TGTGCCAGCAGCCTCGACGTGAACACTGAAGCTTTCTTT. As protein: CASSLDVNTEAFF.

The rearrangement links TRBV6-8 to TRBJ2-1, with no clear D. CDR3 length equals 13 residues. CDR1 MNHGY and CDR2 SAAAGT come from the germline V gene. The germline V and J ends were trimmed by 1 base and 5 bases, with 6 bases remaining between them. CDR3 sequence: CASSYLRDNEQFF. As DNA, the CDR3 is TGTGCCAGCAGTTACTTACGCGACAATGAGCAGTTCTTC.

Only a few counts were recorded for this clone. CDR3 DNA: TGTGCCAGCAGTCCGATTCTAGCGGGGGGGCACAATGAGCAGTTCTTC. Its translation is CASSPILAGGHNEQFF. The chain carries TRBV6-8 and TRBJ2-1, with 12 bases that match TRBD2. Germline trimming cut 5 bases from V and 5 bases from J; bases unmatched to any gene: 7. This CDR3 has 16 residues. Germline CDR1 and CDR2: MNHGY and SAAAGT.

DNA for the CDR3: TGTGCCAGCTCACCACCAGGTTATAATGGCTACACCTTC. It encodes CASSPPGYNGYTF. The chain carries TRBV18 and TRBJ1-2, with D unclear. Germline CDR1 KGHSH, CDR2 LQKENI. The CDR3 length is 13 residues. V was trimmed by 0 bases and J by 6 bases, leaving 8 bases between them. The full variable domain, rest sourced from reference TRBV18 and TRBJ1-2, is NAGVMQNPRHLVRRRGQEARLRCSPMKGHSHVYWYRQLPEEGLKFMVYLQKENIIDESGMPKERFSAEFPKEGPSILRIQQVVRGDSAAYFCASSPPGYNGYTFGSGTRLTVV.

The chain couples TRBV5-1 to TRBJ1-4; the D is unclear. Trimming pared 0 bases from V and 0 bases from J, leaving 6 bases between. The length of the CDR3 is 15 residues. Germline V gene sequence: CDR1 SGHRS, CDR2 YFSETQ. The chain's CDR3 is CASSLVTATNEKLFF. The DNA of the CDR3 is TGCGCCAGCAGCTTGGTGACTGCAACTAATGAAAAACTGTTTTTT.

A single count supports this clone. This rearrangement joins TRBV30 to TRBJ2-7, with 10 bases matching TRBD1. Losses at the gene ends were 0 bases for V and 8 bases for J; bases not matched to a gene: 10. This CDR3 is 15 amino acids long. Germline V gives CDR1 GTSNPN, CDR2 SVGIG (reference sequence). In nucleotides, the CDR3 is TGTGCCTGGAGTGTAATATCCGGGACAGGGGAGAAGCAGTACTTC. Its protein is CAWSVISGTGEKQYF.

The J gene is TRBJ1-1, the V gene TRBV5-1; tentatively, D is TRBD1 (6 bases). V was pared by 1 base and J by 3 bases, with 13 bases between. Germline V CDR1 and CDR2: SGHRS, YFSETQ. This CDR3 comprises 15 residues. CDR3 DNA: TGCGCCAGCAGCTTGAATCGAGGGGGGTACACTGAAGCTTTCTTT. Its protein product is CASSLNRGGYTEAFF.

The gene calls are TRBV28 and TRBJ2-1; 7 bases fit TRBD2. The J segment lost 4 bases and the V segment lost 8 bases, leaving 8 bases of the junction unmatched. The germline V gene has CDR1 MDHEN and CDR2 SYDVKM. The length of the CDR3 is 14 residues. The CDR3 DNA is TGTGCCAGCTATCCTAGCGGAAGTTACAATGAGCAGTTCTTC. Translating gives CASYPSGSYNEQFF.

The table lists this clone with a few counts. The rearrangement uses TRBV6-8 and TRBJ2-1; no firm D call. V lost 0 bases to trimming and J lost 10 bases, with 7 bases between them. The CDR3 covers 12 residues. The germline CDR1 and CDR2 sequences are MNHGY and SAAAGT. The CDR3 nucleotides read TGTGCCAGCAGTTACTCGCTCAGAGAGCAGTTCTTC. Amino acid sequence: CASSYSLREQFF.

This clone has a handful of counts. V gene TRBV11-3 combines with J gene TRBJ1-3; possible D gene TRBD1, 5 bases. The germline V and J ends were trimmed by 0 bases and 2 bases, with 14 bases remaining between them. Germline assignment: CDR1 SGHNT and CDR2 YENEEA. This CDR3 spans 17 amino acids. The CDR3: CASSLEGVGLAGNTIYF. The DNA for the CDR3 is TGTGCCAGCAGCTTAGAGGGGGTAGGCCTTGCTGGAAACACCATATATTTT.